Detailed here is one T cell receptor (beta chain). Assay: immunoSEQ multiplex PCR; the TCRdb copy retains only in-frame clones and omits some. The sample includes under 300,000 clones, 86% of them seen just once. Trimming took 5 bases from V and 5 from J, leaving 10 bases between them. From germline, CDR1 is PRHDT and CDR2 FYEKMQ (reference sequence). The length of the CDR3 is 12 residues. This specimen comes from a study of cytomegalovirus exposure and HLA in healthy donors. What was sequenced was PBMCs. The rearrangement links TRBV13 to TRBJ2-7; D unresolved. The sequence was obtained from a woman aged 18 to 35 in good health and CMV-seronegative. For the CDR3, the DNA is TGTGCCAGCAGCCAAAGCCTAGACGAGCAGTACTTC. Residues: CASSQSLDEQYF.